This TCR beta chain is from a study of OX40 agonist ivuxolimab in advanced cancers. Background for the entire study: The costimulatory receptor OX40 (CD134) was targeted by ivuxolimab, a fully human IgG2 agonistic monoclonal antibody. Partial responses occurred in three dose-escalation patients: two with cutaneous melanoma and one with hepatocellular carcinoma. Of the 50 to 55 dose-escalation patients, hepatocellular carcinoma was present in roughly 19, melanoma in approximately 15, renal cell carcinoma in 9 and head and neck cancer in 9. The purpose of peripheral TCRbeta sequencing was to test whether ivuxolimab changed TCR sequence diversity and led to clonal T-cell expansion. Intravenous ivuxolimab was administered to patients every 2 weeks at six dose levels: 0.01, 0.1, 0.3, 1.5, 3 and 10 mg/kg. The paper reports the monotherapy dose-escalation portion (N = 52 patients) of the phase I ivuxolimab trial. Patients were allowed to have had prior anti-PD-1, anti-PD-L1 or anti-CTLA-4 therapy, and 30% to 40% of the dose-escalation patients had been treated with checkpoint inhibitors. In the dose-escalation cohort, 70% to 90% of patients were male, and the mean age was around 60 years with a range of 23 to 79.

About this clone itself: Its recognized antigen is unknown. Nothing much larger sits one base from this clone, and base qualities are not available.

On the study overall, not on this receptor specifically: Low levels of normalized T-cell clonal expansion were also shown by some nonresponding patients. After ivuxolimab, CD8+ T cells had more expanded clones than CD4+ T cells on average. In the 0.1-3.0 mg/kg groups, partial responders had among the lowest normalized peripheral clonal expansion, particularly in CD8+ T cells. Clonal expansion of both CD4+ and CD8+ blood T cells was observed from baseline to week 6 at doses 0.1 to 3.0 mg/kg. Which antigens the clonally expanded peripheral T cells were specific for was not determined.

Patients with autoimmune disease history or receiving systemic immunosuppression were excluded from the trial. Peripheral blood for TCR sequencing was drawn from every dose cohort at baseline, at cycle 4 day 1 and at cycle 7 day 1. Samples were obtained from an open-label, multicenter, first-in-human phase I dose-escalation trial of ivuxolimab. Adults with locally advanced or metastatic melanoma, renal cell carcinoma, hepatocellular carcinoma or head and neck squamous cell carcinoma were enrolled in the trial. CD4+ and CD8+ T cells were sorted separately from peripheral blood before TCR sequencing. For sequencing of the TCRbeta CDR3 region, genomic DNA was extracted from the sorted cells. The immunoSEQ Assay was used to sequence the TCRbeta CDR3 regions. TCRdb carries this immuneACCESS record with in-frame sequences only. Its versions omit some clonotypes, under half of them owing to an unresolved V gene in the studies checked, with the rest unexplained. The sample table contains over 95,000 clones; only one count was recorded for roughly nine tenths of them. 0.25% to 0.35% of the sample belongs to the ten largest clones.

The input for sequencing was CD4+ or CD8+ T cells sorted from blood, taken in a trial of the OX40 agonist ivuxolimab. This receptor was obtained from an adult with an advanced solid tumor such as melanoma, head and neck, liver or kidney cancer.

The DNA is as follows: TGTGCCAGCATGCCCCACTTAACTAATGAAAAACTGTTTTTT. Its protein reads: CASMPHLTNEKLFF. In this chain, TRBV28 is recombined with TRBJ1-4; the D segment cannot be called with confidence. V drops 7 bases and J drops 1 base, leaving 10 bases in between. The CDR3 starts with the cysteine, ends with the phenylalanine, and has 14 residues. The only DNA kept is the CDR3, 42 bases in frame from the first base. Taken from the germline V gene, the CDR1 and CDR2 loops are MDHEN and SYDVKM.